This T cell receptor beta chain was recovered during a study of cytomegalovirus exposure and HLA in healthy donors. Study context: The 120 or so validation repertoires, a later analysis reported, used the same platform as the approximately 650 first-cohort repertoires. Study-wide results and limits: It was found in a later analysis that first-cohort TCR clusters tended to co-occur in the approximately 130 validation repertoires. The study recorded 160 or so TCR beta chains that were cytomegalovirus-associated. Cytomegalovirus status, reportedly, was diagnosed with high specificity and sensitivity by the classifier.

Per germline, CDR1 MNHEY and CDR2 SMNVEV (reference sequence). The CDR3 runs to 17 residues. The J segment lost 4 bases and the V segment lost 5 bases, leaving 14 bases of the junction unmatched. The protocol was immunoSEQ multiplex PCR, while the TCRdb copy is restricted to in-frame clones and leaves out a portion. The sample carries about 160,000 clones, almost 85% recorded once. Turning to this clone: The antigen is undetermined.

The TCR comes from a man in his thirties or forties in good health and CMV-seropositive. The sequenced sample consisted of PBMCs. The V and J genes are TRBV27 and TRBJ2-3; 8 positions agree with TRBD1. The CDR3 DNA is TGTGCCAGCAGTAGGATTTTTAGGACAGGGACTTCAGATACGCAGTATTTT. Amino acids: CASSRIFRTGTSDTQYF.